The rows below give T cell receptor beta chains drawn from one sample of a study of cytomegalovirus exposure and HLA in healthy donors. Sequencing was performed with immunoSEQ multiplex PCR; in TCRdb, only in-frame clones are kept and a portion is missing. Of 200,000 or so clones detected, approximately 80% appear once; the ten largest clones hold around an eighth. Material: PBMCs. These receptors were obtained from a woman under 40 in good health and CMV-seropositive. Each CDR3 is given with its conserved first and last residue. D genes are given only for firm matches. Size values are once, few and many counts, or a class for expanded clones, and some rows have none.

v_gene	abundance	len	j_gene	d_gene	CDR3nt	CDR3aa
TRBV2	NA	13	TRBJ1-4	TRBD1	TGTGCCAGCAGCAGGGGGTTTAATGAAAAACTGTTTTTT	CASSRGFNEKLFF
TRBV9	NA	16	TRBJ2-7	NA	TGTGCCAGCAGCGTGAGGGTGGCTAGTCGTCCCTACGAGCAGTACTTC	CASSVRVASRPYEQYF
TRBV9	NA	15	TRBJ1-1	NA	TGTGCCAGCAGCGTAGGGGCGAATGTGGGCACTGAAGCTTTCTTT	CASSVGANVGTEAFF
TRBV19	NA	14	TRBJ1-1	NA	TGTGCCAGTAGTATAGGGGGGGTCGGCACTGAAGCTTTCTTT	CASSIGGVGTEAFF
TRBV6-1	NA	15	TRBJ2-2	TRBD2	TGTGCCAGCAGGCCTAGCGGGGCGAACACCGGGGAGCTGTTTTTT	CASRPSGANTGELFF
TRBV29-1	NA	13	TRBJ1-5	NA	TGCAGCACTGGCACAGGGTGGAATCAGCCCCAGCATTTT	CSTGTGWNQPQHF
TRBV29-1	NA	13	TRBJ2-3	NA	TGCAGCGTTCGTAGTCCTAGCACAGATACGCAGTATTTT	CSVRSPSTDTQYF
TRBV5-1	NA	13	TRBJ2-4	NA	TGCGCCAGCAGCCTGGTTGGGGAGGACATTCAGTACTTC	CASSLVGEDIQYF
TRBV2	NA	17	TRBJ2-1	TRBD2	TGTGCCAGCAGTGAATTAGGGCTAGCGGGAGGGTACAATGAGCAGTTCTTC	CASSELGLAGGYNEQFF
TRBV15	NA	15	TRBJ1-5	NA	TGTGCCACCAGCAGAGATCGGGGGGTGAATCAGCCCCAGCATTTT	CATSRDRGVNQPQHF
TRBV4-2	NA	15	TRBJ1-1	TRBD1	TGTGCCAGCAGCCAAGAAAGGGGACAGGGGCGTACATCTTTCTTT	CASSQERGQGRTSFF
TRBV10-2	few	12	TRBJ2-7	NA	TGCGCCAGCACCACAGGGTCGTACGAGCAGTACTTC	CASTTGSYEQYF
TRBV18	NA	14	TRBJ1-2	TRBD1	TGTGCCAGCTCACCACAGGACAGGGGCGGCGGCTACACCTTC	CASSPQDRGGGYTF
TRBV5-1	few	11	TRBJ2-7	NA	TGCGCCAGTAGCAATACCTACGAGCAGTACTTC	CASSNTYEQYF
TRBV5-1	NA	14	TRBJ2-1	NA	TGCGCCAGCAGCTTGGCGGGAGCCTACAATGAGCAGTTCTTC	CASSLAGAYNEQFF
TRBV2	NA	13	TRBJ1-2	TRBD1	TGTGCCAGCGGTTACACAGGGGGCGGTGGCTACACCTTC	CASGYTGGGGYTF
TRBV7-2	NA	15	TRBJ2-7	NA	TGTGCCAGCAGCTTAGGTCCTAGCATCGGATACGAGCAGTACTTC	CASSLGPSIGYEQYF
TRBV4-1	NA	16	TRBJ2-7	TRBD1	TGCGCCAGCAGCCAAGAGGCAGGGGGAGTTAAGGACGAGCAGTACTTC	CASSQEAGGVKDEQYF
TRBV5-1	NA	15	TRBJ2-1	TRBD2	TGCGCCAGCAGCCGGACTAGCGGGGAATACAATGAGCAGTTCTTC	CASSRTSGEYNEQFF
TRBV6-1	NA	17	TRBJ1-5	TRBD1	TGTGCCAGCAGTGAAGTGGGCAACAGGGGTGGCAATCAGCCCCAGCATTTT	CASSEVGNRGGNQPQHF
TRBV30	NA	15	TRBJ2-3	TRBD2	TGTGCCTGGAGTGCCGGGACTAGCGGGAGTGGTACGCAGTATTTT	CAWSAGTSGSGTQYF
TRBV27	NA	13	TRBJ2-1	NA	TGTGCCAGCAGTTTTGGACTAAATGGTGAGCAGTTCTTC	CASSFGLNGEQFF
TRBV5-1	NA	15	TRBJ2-1	NA	TGCGCCAGCAGCCCAGGGTTAGACAGACACAATGAGCAGTTCTTC	CASSPGLDRHNEQFF
TRBV5-1	NA	15	TRBJ1-1	TRBD1	TGCGCCAGCAGCCCACAGACAGGGCGGGACACTGAAGCTTTCTTT	CASSPQTGRDTEAFF
TRBV18	NA	13	TRBJ1-1	NA	TGTGCCAGCTCCGACAGGCTTAGGACTGAAGCTTTCTTT	CASSDRLRTEAFF
TRBV9	NA	15	TRBJ2-1	NA	TGTGCCAGCAGCGGGCTAGTTTCCTCCTACAATGAGCAGTTCTTC	CASSGLVSSYNEQFF
TRBV5-6	NA	13	TRBJ2-5	TRBD1	TGTGCCAGCAGCTGGACAGGCCGGGAGACCCAGTACTTC	CASSWTGRETQYF
TRBV5-6	NA	17	TRBJ2-3	TRBD2	TGTGCCAGCAGCTATCTGACTAGCGGGAAAAGCACAGATACGCAGTATTTT	CASSYLTSGKSTDTQYF
TRBV4-2	NA	13	TRBJ2-7	TRBD2	TGTGCCAGCAGCCAATTTAGCGGGAGCGAGCAGTACTTC	CASSQFSGSEQYF
TRBV18	NA	13	TRBJ2-5	NA	TGTGCCAGCTCCACGAGGACAGAAGAGACCCAGTACTTC	CASSTRTEETQYF
TRBV29-1	NA	12	TRBJ2-3	TRBD2	TGCAGCGTTAGGGGAGGGACAGATACGCAGTATTTT	CSVRGGTDTQYF
TRBV10-3	NA	15	TRBJ2-7	TRBD2	TGTGCCATCAGTGAGTCAACTAGCGGGAGTTTCGAGCAGTACTTC	CAISESTSGSFEQYF
TRBV28	once	12	TRBJ2-7	TRBD1	TGTGCCAGCACGGTTGGGACAGACGAGCAGTACTTC	CASTVGTDEQYF
TRBV9	NA	15	TRBJ1-2	NA	TGTGCCAGCAGCGTAGATCCAGGTGTTTCATATGGCTACACCTTC	CASSVDPGVSYGYTF
TRBV9	NA	15	TRBJ2-2	TRBD2	TGTGCCAGCAGCGTAGAAGCGGGAGGTCCCGGGGAGCTGTTTTTT	CASSVEAGGPGELFF
TRBV4-1	NA	16	TRBJ2-2	NA	TGCGCCAGCAGCCAAGACCGGACAGCGAACACCGGGGAGCTGTTTTTT	CASSQDRTANTGELFF
TRBV28	NA	12	TRBJ2-1	TRBD2	TGTGCCGCTGATACTGCGGGGGGTGAGCAGTTCTTC	CAADTAGGEQFF
TRBV7-3	NA	14	TRBJ2-3	NA	TGTGCCAGCAGCCTAGCCCACAGCACAGATACGCAGTATTTT	CASSLAHSTDTQYF
TRBV18	NA	14	TRBJ2-2	NA	TGTGCCAGCTCACAAAGCGGAGACACCGGGGAGCTGTTTTTT	CASSQSGDTGELFF
TRBV27	once	14	TRBJ2-5	TRBD2	TGTGCCAGCAGTCTGCGGCCTAGCGGAGAGACCCAGTACTTC	CASSLRPSGETQYF
TRBV6-5	NA	14	TRBJ1-2	TRBD1	TGTGCCAGCAGTTACACAGGGGGCGCCCATGGCTACACCTTC	CASSYTGGAHGYTF
TRBV5-1	NA	16	TRBJ2-2	TRBD2	TGCGCCAGCAGCTTGGTAGCGGGAGCTCGGAGCGGGGAGCTGTTTTTT	CASSLVAGARSGELFF
TRBV30	NA	12	TRBJ1-5	TRBD1	TGTGCCTGGGGACAGGGATTTCAGCCCCAGCATTTT	CAWGQGFQPQHF
TRBV9	NA	14	TRBJ1-1	NA	TGTGCCAGCACGGCGACCGGGAGCCCTTATCGGGCTTTCTTT	CASTATGSPYRAFF
TRBV5-6	NA	15	TRBJ2-7	TRBD2	TGTGCCAGCAGCTTCTCTAGCGGGAGGGCGGCCGAGCAGTACTTC	CASSFSSGRAAEQYF